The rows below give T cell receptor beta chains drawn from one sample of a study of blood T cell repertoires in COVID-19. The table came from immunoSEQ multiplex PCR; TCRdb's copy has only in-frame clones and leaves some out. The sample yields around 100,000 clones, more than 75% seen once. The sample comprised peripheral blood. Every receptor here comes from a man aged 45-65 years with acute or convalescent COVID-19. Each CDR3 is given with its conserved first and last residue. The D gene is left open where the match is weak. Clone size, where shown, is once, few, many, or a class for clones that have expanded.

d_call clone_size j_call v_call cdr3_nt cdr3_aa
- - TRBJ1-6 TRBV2 TGTGCCAGCAAAGAGGGTCATAATTCACCCCTCCACTTT CASKEGHNSPLHF
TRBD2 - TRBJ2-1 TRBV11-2 TGTGCCAGCAGCTTAGCCGGGACTAGCGGCTACAATGAGCAGTTCTTC CASSLAGTSGYNEQFF
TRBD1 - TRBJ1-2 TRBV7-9 TGTGCCAGCAGCTTAGAAAGGGGACAGGCCCATGGCTACACCTTC CASSLERGQAHGYTF
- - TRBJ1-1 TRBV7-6 TGTGCCAGCAGCTTTCAGGGGAACACTGAAGCTTTCTTT CASSFQGNTEAFF
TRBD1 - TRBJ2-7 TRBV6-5 TGTGCCAGCATCCGCGGGACAGGGGGCGACAACGAGCAGTACTTC CASIRGTGGDNEQYF
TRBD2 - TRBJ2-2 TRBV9 TGTGCCAGCAGCGCGACTAGCGGGAGATCCACCGGGGAGCTGTTTTTT CASSATSGRSTGELFF
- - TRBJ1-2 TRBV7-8 - CASSLEVVGSGTF
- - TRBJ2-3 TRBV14 TGTGCCAGCAGCCAAGGGCGTTGGCAGGGTAGCACAGATACGCAGTATTTT CASSQGRWQGSTDTQYF
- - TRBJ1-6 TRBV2 TGTGCCAGCAGACCTACCGGCTCCTATAATTCACCCCTCCACTTT CASRPTGSYNSPLHF
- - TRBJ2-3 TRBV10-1 TGCGCCAGCAGTGAGTCGGGGGGAACGCAGTATTTT CASSESGGTQYF
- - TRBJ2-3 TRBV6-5 TGTGCCAGCGCCTCGTGGCGGCCTAGCACAGATACGCAGTATTTT CASASWRPSTDTQYF
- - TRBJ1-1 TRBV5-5 TGTGCCAGCAGCTTGACGGGAGGAAGCACTGAAGCTTTCTTT CASSLTGGSTEAFF
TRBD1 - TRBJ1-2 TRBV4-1 TGCGCCAGCAGCCAAACTCAAGGAGGGGGCCATGGCTACACCTTC CASSQTQGGGHGYTF
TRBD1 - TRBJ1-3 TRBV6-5 TGTGCCAGCCGACGGGACAGCATCTCTGGAAACACCATATATTTT CASRRDSISGNTIYF
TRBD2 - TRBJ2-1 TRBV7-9 TGTGCCAGCAGCTTAGGGGGACTAGCGCTAAGCTCCTACAATGAGCAGTTCTTC CASSLGGLALSSYNEQFF
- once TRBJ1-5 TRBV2 TGTGCCAGCAGTGCCGTTGGGGGAGCGGGAGATCCCCAGCATTTT CASSAVGGAGDPQHF
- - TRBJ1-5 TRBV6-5 TGTGCCAGCAGGGAGTCAGGAGGGTTCAATCAGCCCCAGCATTTT CASRESGGFNQPQHF
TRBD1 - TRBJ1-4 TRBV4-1 TGCGCCAGCAACGACAGGGGGAATGATGAAAAACTGTTTTTT CASNDRGNDEKLFF
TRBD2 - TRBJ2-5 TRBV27 TGTGCCAGCAGCAAACTAGCGGGAGGGGAGGAGACCCAGTACTTC CASSKLAGGEETQYF
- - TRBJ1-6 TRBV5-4 TGTGCCAGCAGCCCCGGGGTGAGCTCCTATAATTCACCCCTCCACTTT CASSPGVSSYNSPLHF
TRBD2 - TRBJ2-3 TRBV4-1 TGCGCCAGCAGCCAAGTAGGACTAGCAATCACGCAGTATTTT CASSQVGLAITQYF
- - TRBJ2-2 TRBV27 TGTGCCAGCAGGATCATTACAGGGCTTGGCGGGGAGCTGTTTTTT CASRIITGLGGELFF
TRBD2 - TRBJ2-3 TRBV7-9 TGTGCCAGCAGCTTGACTAGCGGGAGCACAGATACGCAGTATTTT CASSLTSGSTDTQYF
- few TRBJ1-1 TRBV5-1 TGCGCCAGCAGCCGGGGAGGCCTGAACACTGAAGCTTTCTTT CASSRGGLNTEAFF
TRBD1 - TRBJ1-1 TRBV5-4 TGTGCCAGCAGCCCTCCGGACAGGGGGAACACTGAAGCTTTCTTT CASSPPDRGNTEAFF
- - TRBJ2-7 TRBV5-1 TGCGCCAGCACCACTTCTCCGGAGGGCTACGAGCAGTACTTC CASTTSPEGYEQYF
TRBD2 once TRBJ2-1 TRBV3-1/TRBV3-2 TGTGCCAGCAGCCAAGATTGGAGCGGGAGGGCCGTCTACAATGAGCAGTTCTTC CASSQDWSGRAVYNEQFF
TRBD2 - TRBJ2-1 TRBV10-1 TGCGCCAGCCCTCATCTACTAGCGGGATGCAATGAGCAGTTCTTC CASPHLLAGCNEQFF
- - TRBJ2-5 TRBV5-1 TGCGCCAGCAGATGGGGGGGGGCCCAAGAGACCCAGTACTTC CASRWGGAQETQYF
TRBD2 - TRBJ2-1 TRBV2 TGTGCCAGCAGCGGGACTAGAATTGGTGAGCAGTTCTTC CASSGTRIGEQFF
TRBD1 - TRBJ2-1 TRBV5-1 TGCGCCAGCAGCTCCGGGACAGGGGGCCATGAGCAGTTCTTC CASSSGTGGHEQFF
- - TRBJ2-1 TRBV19 TGTGCCAGTAGTATCTCGACCCAAGCGGGTGAGCAGTTCTTC CASSISTQAGEQFF
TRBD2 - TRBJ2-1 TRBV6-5 TGTGCCAGCACCCGGGGGGGGAAAGGCAATGAGCAGTTCTTC CASTRGGKGNEQFF
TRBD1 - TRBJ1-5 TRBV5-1 TGCGCCAGCAGCTTGGCGGGACAGGGCAATCAGCCCCAGCATTTT CASSLAGQGNQPQHF
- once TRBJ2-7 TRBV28 TGTGCCAGCAGTTTGACAGGTTACTACTACGAGCAGTACTTC CASSLTGYYYEQYF
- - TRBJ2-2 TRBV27 TGTGCCAGCAGTTTCTACGGAGTAGCGAACACCGGGGAGCTGTTTTTT CASSFYGVANTGELFF
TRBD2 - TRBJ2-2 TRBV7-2 TGTGCCAGCAGCTTAGAGAGCGGGGGCCGCGGGGAGCTGTTTTTT CASSLESGGRGELFF
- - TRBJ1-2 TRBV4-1 TGCGCCAGCAGCCAACCGGGGATAAACTATGGCTACACCTTC CASSQPGINYGYTF
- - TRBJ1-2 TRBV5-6 TGTGCCAGCAGCTTGGACTGGGAGTATGGCTACACCTTC CASSLDWEYGYTF
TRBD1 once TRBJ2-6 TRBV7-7 TGTGCCAGCAGCTTAGTGACAGGGGATATGACTGGGGCCAACGTCCTGACTTTC CASSLVTGDMTGANVLTF
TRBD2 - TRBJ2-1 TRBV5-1 TGCGCCAGCAGCTTGGGAGCGGGAGACCTGTTCTTC CASSLGAGDLFF